The clone carrying this T cell receptor (beta chain) was detected a few times. Its antigen remains unidentified. The PCR ran on 60 Vbeta and 13 Jbeta primers. Here immunoSEQ multiplex PCR was the method, and the copy in TCRdb shows in-frame clones only, minus some. The sample has under 60,000 clones, approximately 75% seen once. This sample was taken from a study of cytomegalovirus exposure and HLA in healthy donors. Broader study findings: Sequencing depth roughly uniform across donors was assumed in presence/absence analyses. Available immune exposure information covered CMV serostatus only.

Germline CDR1 reads LNHDA; CDR2 reads SQIVND (reference sequence). Trimming pared 4 bases from V and 5 bases from J, leaving 11 bases between. This CDR3 is 13 amino acids long. The material sequenced was PBMCs. The gene calls are TRBV19 and TRBJ2-5; D possibly corresponds to TRBD1 (6 bases). The source of this sequence is a woman between 40 and 55 years old in good health and CMV-seropositive. The CDR3 bases are TGTGCCAGTAGTACACAGGGCCCCGAGACCCAGTACTTC. The encoded protein is CASSTQGPETQYF.